Shown below are 25 T cell receptor beta chains from a single sample sequenced in a study of blood T cell repertoires in COVID-19. Profiling relied on immunoSEQ multiplex PCR, and the TCRdb table lists in-frame clones only, not all of them. The data show fewer than 150,000 clones, roughly 84% seen once. The sequenced sample was peripheral blood. Receptors originate from a young woman who had recovered from COVID-19.

The J gene is TRBJ1-4, the V gene TRBV6-1, with D unclear. Per the germline V gene, CDR1 is MNHNS and CDR2 is SASEGT. This CDR3 has 12 amino acids. Trimming shortened V by 1 base and J by 12 bases, and 9 bases separated the two germline ends. Here the CDR3 DNA reads TGTGCCAGCAGTGAAGTCCCCGGGGAACTGTTTTTT. Translating gives CASSEVPGELFF.

J is TRBJ1-2 and V is TRBV4-2; 10 nucleotides agree with TRBD1. Germline CDR1 reads LGHNA; CDR2 reads YNFKEQ. CDR3 length: 17 residues. The junction had 10 bases not matched to a gene; V was cut back by 3 bases and J by 3 bases. The chain's CDR3 is CASSHRDRGFTDYGYTF. CDR3 nucleotides: TGTGCCAGCAGCCATAGGGACAGGGGTTTCACGGACTATGGCTACACCTTC.

This chain links TRBV27 with TRBJ1-5; 10 bases fit TRBD1. The germline V gene has CDR1 MNHEY and CDR2 SMNVEV (reference sequence). The CDR3 has 19 residues. With 3 bases clipped from V and 2 bases from J, the junction kept 13 bases outside the gene matches. CDR3 nucleotide sequence: TGTGCCAGCAGTTTTACCGGGACAGGGGATCGGATTGGCAATCAGCCCCAGCATTTT. The encoded protein is CASSFTGTGDRIGNQPQHF.

The chain links TRBV27 to TRBJ1-2, with D possibly being TRBD1 (5 bases). V lost 6 bases and J 5 bases, leaving 19 bases between the germline ends. The germline V gene encodes CDR1 MNHEY and CDR2 SMNVEV (reference sequence). The CDR3 is 15 amino acids. This chain's CDR3 is CASRFRGLGAYGYTF. CDR3 coding DNA: TGTGCCAGCAGGTTTAGGGGTTTGGGCGCTTATGGCTACACCTTC.

This clone has a single count. The V and J genes are TRBV29-1 and TRBJ2-3; a possible D gene is TRBD2 (7 bases). From germline, CDR1 is SQVTM and CDR2 ANQGSEA. The germline V and J ends were trimmed by 6 bases and 2 bases, with 21 bases remaining between them. The CDR3 sequence is 16 residues long. The chain's CDR3 is CSVPPGGGPHTDTQYF. The CDR3 DNA reads as TGCAGCGTCCCACCTGGGGGGGGCCCCCACACAGATACGCAGTATTTT.

The chain uses TRBV4-2 and TRBJ2-1; 8 nucleotides align to TRBD2. The length of the CDR3 is 18 residues. Trimming took 0 bases from V and 6 from J; bases not matched to a gene: 13. Germline assignment: CDR1 LGHNA and CDR2 YNFKEQ. The CDR3 DNA reads as TGTGCCAGCAGCCAAGACGGTATCGGCCTAGCGGGTGTCAATGAGCAGTTCTTC. It yields the protein CASSQDGIGLAGVNEQFF.

Notes on this clone: The junction differs from germline at one of its ends, possibly a read error. The CDR3 nucleotides are TGTGCCAGCAGCTCCCACGGGGGACCCCCGAACTTC. Amino acids: CASSSHGGPPNF. V gene TRBV7-3 combines with J gene TRBJ2-5, with TRBD2 as a possible D gene (6 bases). The CDR3 loop spans 12 amino acids. CDR1 is SGHTA, CDR2 FQGTGA, per germline.

This clone came up once. The V and J genes are TRBV9 and TRBJ2-6; D might be TRBD1 (7 bases). The length of the CDR3 is 18 residues. From germline, CDR1 is SGDLS and CDR2 YYNGEE. V was clipped by 0 bases and J by 0 bases, with 13 bases between them. The CDR3: CASSVGGRGVSGANVLTF. The DNA of the CDR3 is TGTGCCAGCAGCGTAGGAGGCAGGGGGGTCTCTGGGGCCAACGTCCTGACTTTC.

This chain uses TRBV23-1 with TRBJ2-3; D is unresolved. TRBV23-1 belongs to the ORF category, with a function that is uncertain. The V end was cut by 9 bases, the J end by 1 base, with 8 bases between. The CDR3 has 12 amino acids. The CDR3 region is CARVVRTDTQYF. CDR3 nucleotides: TGCGCCAGGGTAGTCCGCACAGATACGCAGTATTTT.

This chain connects TRBV11-2 to TRBJ2-5; unclear D gene. Germline values: CDR1 SGHAT, CDR2 FQNNGV. V lost 1 base and J lost 5, with 11 bases in between. The CDR3 has 14 residues. CDR3 sequence reads: CASSLVGPEETQYF. In nucleotides, the CDR3 is TGTGCCAGCAGCTTAGTAGGCCCGGAGGAGACCCAGTACTTC.

The chain employs TRBV11-2 and TRBJ2-7; tentative D call: TRBD2 (5 bases). This CDR3 spans 12 amino acids. Germline CDR1 SGHAT, CDR2 FQNNGV. The V end was cut by 5 bases, the J end by 3 bases, with 8 bases between. The CDR3 sequence: CASSQEGYEQYF. In nucleotides, the CDR3 is TGTGCCAGCAGCCAAGAGGGCTACGAGCAGTACTTC.

This sequence joins TRBV5-4 and TRBJ1-4; the D gene is possibly TRBD1 (5 bases). Trimming stripped 4 bases from V and 4 bases from J, with 8 bases between. The CDR3 consists of 13 residues. Looked up from germline, CDR1 is SGHNT and CDR2 is YYREEE (reference sequence). Here the CDR3 DNA reads TGTGCCAGCAGCAGGGGCCTTAATGAAAAACTGTTTTTT. Protein sequence: CASSRGLNEKLFF.

This sequence joins TRBV6-5 and TRBJ2-1; D is ambiguous. This CDR3 has 13 amino acids. V lost 7 bases, J lost 5 bases, and 12 bases lay in between. Germline loops: CDR1 MNHEY, CDR2 SVGAGI. Here the CDR3 DNA reads TGTGCCAGCAATAATTTACATCACAATGAGCAGTTCTTC. Protein: CASNNLHHNEQFF.

This chain uses TRBV7-3 with TRBJ1-1, with 7 bases that match TRBD1. J lost 3 bases, V lost 5 bases, and 3 bases had no gene match. Germline CDR1 SGHTA, CDR2 FQGTGA. The CDR3 has 13 amino acids. CDR3 region: CASSRQGDTEAFF. In nucleotides, the CDR3 is TGTGCCAGCAGCCGACAGGGAGACACTGAAGCTTTCTTT.

V gene TRBV18 combines with J gene TRBJ2-1, with 10 bases lining up with TRBD2. The CDR3 sequence is 15 residues long. The germline gives CDR1 KGHSH, CDR2 LQKENI. Trimming cost V 4 bases and J 4 bases; bases outside gene matches: 4. CDR3 region: CASSLSAGGYNEQFF. The DNA for the CDR3 is TGTGCCAGCTCACTATCAGCGGGAGGGTACAATGAGCAGTTCTTC.

This chain uses TRBV27 with TRBJ2-1; weak D call: TRBD2 (5 bases). This CDR3 spans 14 amino acids. Trimming took off 5 bases at V and 6 bases at J, with 14 bases between the two ends. Germline assignment: CDR1 MNHEY and CDR2 SMNVEV (reference sequence). This CDR3 reads CASSPAEEINEQFF. DNA for the CDR3: TGTGCCAGCAGTCCCGCGGAGGAGATCAATGAGCAGTTCTTC.

The chain recombines TRBV19 with TRBJ1-2; the match to TRBD1 covers 8 bases. The junction had 7 bases not matched to a gene; V was cut back by 3 bases and J by 4 bases. Germline loops: CDR1 LNHDA, CDR2 SQIVND (reference sequence). The CDR3 contains 15 residues. The CDR3 nucleotides are TGTGCCAGTAGTATTCAAGGACAGGGCGTCTATGGCTACACCTTC. Translating it yields CASSIQGQGVYGYTF.

The chain joins TRBV20-1 to TRBJ1-3, with no clear D. From germline, CDR1 is DFQATT and CDR2 SNEGSKA (reference sequence). Trimming removed 3 bases at V and 0 bases at J, with 9 bases between. The CDR3 runs 14 residues. CDR3 in amino acids: CSASDGYSGNTIYF. In nucleotides, the CDR3 is TGCAGTGCTAGTGACGGGTACTCTGGAAACACCATATATTTT.

The chain links TRBV3-1 (or the pseudogene TRBV3-2) to TRBJ2-3; TRBD2 aligns across 8 bases. Germline assignment: CDR1 LGHDT and CDR2 YNNKEL (reference sequence). CDR3 length: 16 residues. J was trimmed by 7 bases and V by 0 bases; bases with no gene match: 9. CDR3 DNA: TGTGCCAGCAGCCAAGAACTCGTCGGGAGGGCAAATACGCAGTATTTT. Amino acid sequence: CASSQELVGRANTQYF.

The J gene is TRBJ2-1, the V gene TRBV4-1; TRBD2 matches 7 bases. V gave up 0 bases and J gave up 10 bases; unmatched junction bases: 3. Per the germline V gene, CDR1 is MGHRA and CDR2 is YSYEKL. CDR3 length: 13 amino acids. This CDR3 is CASSQDGLVEQFF. CDR3 coding DNA: TGCGCCAGCAGCCAAGATGGACTAGTAGAGCAGTTCTTC.

The chain carries TRBV7-2 and TRBJ1-4, with D unclear. The V gene's germline CDR1 is SGHTA and CDR2 FQGNSA. The CDR3 length is 16 residues. V dropped 5 bases and J dropped 2 bases, with 15 bases sitting between them. The CDR3 is CASSPQGPRTNEKLFF. DNA for the CDR3: TGTGCCAGCAGCCCCCAAGGCCCTAGGACTAATGAAAAACTGTTTTTT.

This clone was recorded only once. V and J are TRBV30 and TRBJ1-1; D gene unclear. V lost 2 bases, J lost 6 bases, and 13 bases lay in between. The germline gives CDR1 GTSNPN, CDR2 SVGIG (reference sequence). The CDR3 totals 13 residues. This chain's CDR3 is CAWSSRTVPEAFF. The CDR3 DNA follows: TGTGCCTGGAGTTCCCGGACTGTACCTGAAGCTTTCTTT.

The V call is TRBV19, the J call TRBJ2-7; 8 bases are a match to TRBD2. Germline CDR1 and CDR2: LNHDA and SQIVND (reference sequence). This CDR3 contains 15 residues. Germline trimming cut 1 base from V and 6 bases from J; bases unmatched to any gene: 8. CDR3 amino acids: CASSIAGTRTGEQYF. The CDR3 region has the DNA TGTGCCAGTAGTATAGCAGGGACTAGAACTGGCGAGCAGTACTTC.

V is TRBV6-5 and J is TRBJ1-2; the D is unclear. The CDR3 sequence is 13 residues long. The germline V gene encodes CDR1 MNHEY and CDR2 SVGAGI. V lost 3 bases and J 2 bases, leaving 7 bases between the germline ends. CDR3 region: CASSYDSNYGYTF. CDR3 in DNA: TGTGCCAGCAGTTATGACTCAAACTATGGCTACACCTTC.

As concerns this clone: The junction differs from germline at one of its ends, possibly a read error. The DNA for the CDR3 is TGTGCCAGCAGCCCGTTCGCTGAGCCCTATAATGAGCAGTTCTTC. This codes for CASSPFAEPYNEQFF. This chain joins TRBV7-3 and TRBJ2-1; D not resolved. CDR1 and CDR2 from the germline V gene are SGHTA and FQGTGA. The CDR3 runs 15 residues.